This TCR beta chain was identified during a study of tumor and adjacent non-tumor tissue in lung cancer. Study outcomes and limitations: Significantly higher TCR diversity was found in tumor than normal lung.

The library came from three nested PCR rounds adapted from ARM-PCR protocols. TCRdb re-called the multiplex PCR reads with MiXCR, one entry per CDR3 protein. The data contain about 90,000 distinct CDR3 sequences, 61% of them singletons. This sample's RNA came from whole unsorted tissue. Points on this clonotype: Its antigen is as yet unknown. Possible read error: a much larger clone is one base away. Given the absence of the conserved phenylalanine or tryptophan at the CDR3 end, a read error is likely.

The trim removed 6 bases at V and 4 bases at J, leaving 9 bases unmatched. Germline-derived CDR1 and CDR2 are DFQATT and SNEGSKA (reference sequence). This CDR3 has 15 amino acids. The specimen sequenced was lung tumor tissue. The chain links TRBV20-1 to TRBJ2-2; 9 positions match TRBD2. This TCR was sampled from a man between 65 and 80 years old with non-small cell lung cancer. The CDR3 spells CSAPGIAGVTGELFI. CDR3 coding DNA: TGCAGTGCCCCCGGAATAGCGGGAGTCACCGGGGAGCTGTTTATT.